The source of this T cell receptor (beta chain) is a study of neurological immune-mediated disorders (dated by TCRdb to between 2018 and 2021). Context from the whole study: Among the roughly 35 multiple sclerosis patients, roughly 31 had relapsing-remitting MS and 3 had secondary progressive MS. The study compared peripheral blood TCR-beta repertoires of HTLV-I-associated myelopathy (HAM/TSP) patients, multiple sclerosis patients and healthy controls using UMI-based sequencing. Longitudinal samples, technical triplicates and paired sorted CD4+ and CD8+ T-cell subsets, alongside PBMC samples, were included among the 106 TCR-beta libraries. Of the 68 subjects in the cohort, some 14 were HAM/TSP patients, approximately 35 were multiple sclerosis patients, and some 20 were healthy controls. Points the paper makes about the study in general: In a phylogenetic analysis, the repertoires of 18 out of 34 MS patients fell into a single cluster of related CDR3 sequences, pointing to a possible signature at the repertoire level. The MS cluster was not associated with any clinical or MRI features, and the authors stated that larger cohorts are needed. Expanded clones from different subjects shared no identical CDR3 amino acid sequences, which suggests that TCR-beta repertoires were private in all groups. TCR clonal expansion was highest in HAM/TSP patients and lowest in MS patients, with MS patients falling below even healthy controls.

Sorted-subset TCR libraries were prepared from around 1 million sorted CD4+ or CD8+ T cells. Multiple sclerosis patients were enrolled in a US clinical protocol evaluating disease progression by magnetic resonance imaging. Peripheral blood was subjected to Ficoll-Hypaque density gradient centrifugation to isolate PBMCs, which were then cryopreserved in liquid nitrogen. The study also sequenced paired sorted CD4+ and CD8+ subsets from healthy controls, HAM/TSP patients and MS patients. cDNA was synthesized by template-switch 5'RACE using a primer with a 10-nucleotide random unique molecular identifier that tagged each TCR transcript. Every sequencing run yielded over 170 million TCR-beta sequences covering 15-18 subjects. Total RNA was extracted with the RNeasy kit. Using the KAPA Real-time Library Amplification kit, TCR-beta VDJ regions were amplified with primers for the TCR constant region and the 5'RACE anchor. Sample indexes and Illumina adaptors were added in a first PCR, after which library yield was increased in a second PCR. After Ampure bead purification, the TCR product of roughly 650 bp was size-selected on a 2% E-gel SizeSelection system. Library quality was checked on a Bioanalyzer, concentration was measured with Qubit, and libraries were quantified with the Kapa Library Quantification kit before pooling. An Illumina HiSeq 2500 sequenced the libraries paired-end 2 x 150 bp. To increase sequence diversity, 25-30% phiX was spiked into each library pool. The authors' pipeline ran thus. The UMI-based MiGEC pipeline processed quality-filtered reads and removed over 80% of raw TCR sequences during error correction. IMGT germline references were used for alignment of VDJ genes, and clonotypes were defined by a unique CDR3 amino acid sequence together with V-J genes. Clonal expansion, Shannon diversity, and CDR3 relatedness (CalcPairwiseDistances, ClusterSamples) were evaluated with VDJtools, and phylogenetic trees were built with CLCbio workbench. Using coefficient-of-variation modelling across technical triplicates, the study counted a clone as expanded if it had at least 8 unique UMIs. In TCRdb, the public reads were trimmed at Q25 with fastp and aligned with MiXCR, with productive beta chains retained. Identical CDR3 proteins give one entry, which carries the most common genes and DNA. The V and J calls reflect TCRdb's pipeline rather than the authors' work. This sample has about 50,000 distinct CDR3 sequences in its table, and about 5.6% of those were observed once. In total, the top ten clones hold roughly 1.4% of the sample.

This clonotype was seen at least ten times. This receptor's antigen is unknown. No per-base quality is available; no much larger clone lies one base away. This sequence was found in a woman aged 18-29 years with multiple sclerosis. The specimen sequenced was CD4+ T cells from blood.

The CDR3 protein sequence reads: CASSRKWGGNEQFF. The nucleotide sequence is TGTGCCAGCAGCCGAAAGTGGGGGGGCAATGAGCAGTTCTTC. The rearrangement joined TRBV3-1 to TRBJ2-1, with 7 junctional bases fitting TRBD2. From cysteine to phenylalanine, the CDR3 is 14 amino acids long. Only the CDR3 part of the read is kept: 42 bases, read in frame from the first base. Reading the germline V gene (reference sequence) gives CDR1 LGHDT and CDR2 YNNKEL. Relative to germline, V is missing 4 bases and J is missing 6 bases, with 6 bases of the junction outside any gene match.